Listed below are T cell receptor beta chains from one sample, sequenced in a study of blood T cell repertoires in COVID-19. Produced via immunoSEQ multiplex PCR; TCRdb's table is partial and in-frame only. The table lists approximately 200,000 clones, around 83% of them singletons. Sample: peripheral blood. The source of these receptors is a woman aged 45-65 years with acute or convalescent COVID-19. Each CDR3 is given with its conserved first and last residue. A D gene is named only where the DNA matches it firmly. Expanded clones get a size class; other rows say once, few or many, or leave the size out.

>TRBV12-3/TRBV12-4|-|TRBJ2-7|-
TGTGCCAGCAGTTTTGGGGGGGAGCAGTACTTC
CASSFGGEQYF
>TRBV28|-|TRBJ1-1|TRBD1
TGTGCCAGCAGCTTACCAGGGGGCACTGAAGCTTTCTTT
CASSLPGGTEAFF
>TRBV7-8|-|TRBJ2-1|-
TGTGCCAGCAGCCCACGCCACGGCGGTGAGCAGTTCTTC
CASSPRHGGEQFF
>TRBV6-5|-|TRBJ1-6|TRBD1
TGTGCCAGCAGTTTCGGACAGGGCGCTTCACCCCTCCACTTT
CASSFGQGASPLHF
>TRBV7-2|-|TRBJ2-3|-
TGTGCCACTGCACAGGGGCGCGGGGCAGATACGCAGTATTTT
CATAQGRGADTQYF
>TRBV28|-|TRBJ1-6|-
TGTGCCAGCAGAACACTAAATTCACCCCTCCACTTT
CASRTLNSPLHF
>TRBV7-2|-|TRBJ2-5|-
TGTGCCAGCAGCTTAGAAGCGAACCAAGAGACCCAGTACTTC
CASSLEANQETQYF
>TRBV12-3/TRBV12-4|-|TRBJ1-1|TRBD1
TGTGCCAGCAGTTCACAGGGGCATAGTGAAGCTTTCTTT
CASSSQGHSEAFF
>TRBV5-4|-|TRBJ2-2|TRBD2
TGTGCCAGCAGCTCGGGACTAGCGGAGAACACCGGGGAGCTGTTTTTT
CASSSGLAENTGELFF
>TRBV28|-|TRBJ1-1|-
TGTGCCAGCAGTTTAGAGACTGAAACTGAAGCTTTCTTT
CASSLETETEAFF
>TRBV7-2|-|TRBJ1-2|TRBD1
TGTGCCAGCAGCCCTGGGGGGACAGGGAGGTATGGCTACACCTTC
CASSPGGTGRYGYTF
>TRBV27|once|TRBJ2-1|TRBD2
TGTGCCAGCAGTTTATCTCCCCCCGGGAGGCTCTACAATGAGCAGTTCTTC
CASSLSPPGRLYNEQFF
>TRBV5-4|-|TRBJ2-3|-
TGTGCCAGCAGCTGGGCCAGGGGGGGCACAGATACGCAGTATTTT
CASSWARGGTDTQYF
>TRBV10-1|-|TRBJ2-7|-
TGCGCCAGCAGTGAGCAGGGGCTCTACGAGCAGTACTTC
CASSEQGLYEQYF
>TRBV5-1|-|TRBJ1-2|-
TGCGCCAGCAGCGACCCATTGCGGGCCTACTATGGCTACACCTTC
CASSDPLRAYYGYTF
>TRBV19|-|TRBJ1-3|-
TGTGCCAGTACCACGGGAGGACCTGGAAACACCATATATTTT
CASTTGGPGNTIYF
>TRBV4-1|few|TRBJ1-1|TRBD1
TGCGCCAGCAGGACCTACAGGGGCGCGAACACTGAAGCTTTCTTT
CASRTYRGANTEAFF
>TRBV19|-|TRBJ1-6|TRBD1
TGTGCCAGTGGGGCAGGGGGCGCTCGGAATCTGAATTCACCCCTCCACTTT
CASGAGGARNLNSPLHF
>TRBV19|-|TRBJ1-5|TRBD1
TGTGCCAGTAGTATCTCCCCGATCAGGGGGCCTTACAATCAGCCCCAGCATTTT
CASSISPIRGPYNQPQHF
>TRBV9|-|TRBJ2-5|-
TGTGCCAGCAGCGTAGTGGGGGGTCGGCAAGAGACCCAGTACTTC
CASSVVGGRQETQYF
>TRBV18|few|TRBJ2-7|-
TGTGCCAGCTCAGAACAGCGGCAGAACTACGAGCAGTACTTC
CASSEQRQNYEQYF
>TRBV12-3/TRBV12-4|-|TRBJ1-1|-
TGTGCCAGTTCTCTACTGTCTGAAGCTTTCTTT
CASSLLSEAFF